This TCR beta chain was sequenced in a study of CD8+CD57+ T cells in acquired aplastic anemia. Genomic DNA, the template, was used for profiling of the TCR beta VDJ and CDR3. MiXCR was run by TCRdb on the reads, yielding one entry per CDR3 protein. The sample yields 170,000 or so distinct CDR3 sequences, roughly 48% seen once. Before being chosen for sequencing, patients had shown CD8+CD57+ cell expansion by flow cytometry. Points on this clonotype: This clone may be a read error of a much larger clone one base away.

The receptor's source is a human donor with aplastic anemia. Sequenced input: sorted CD4+, CD8+, or CD8+CD57+ T cells (not recorded which) from PBMCs.

CDR3 sequence reads: CASGLFAEETQYF. CDR3 in DNA: TGTGCTAGTGGTTTGTTTGCGGAAGAGACCCAGTACTTC. The genes are TRBV12-5 and TRBJ2-5; no definite D call. Looked up from germline, CDR1 is LGHNT and CDR2 is FRNRAP. The CDR3 covers 13 residues. Trimming took off 2 bases at V and 3 bases at J, with 7 bases between the two ends.